The subject of this entry is one T cell receptor (beta chain). V lost 8 bases to trimming and J lost 2 bases, with 13 bases between them. The CDR3 loop spans 14 amino acids. Looked up from germline, CDR1 is MNHNY and CDR2 is SVGAGI (reference sequence). The sample belongs to a study of blood T cell repertoires in COVID-19. Data came from immunoSEQ multiplex PCR; TCRdb stores just in-frame clones and leaves some out. This sample has about 240,000 clones, with roughly 90% found just once. The material sequenced was peripheral blood. The rearrangement joins TRBV6-6 to TRBJ1-3; D is unresolved. This clonotype originated in a man between 60 and 75 years old with acute or convalescent COVID-19. The CDR3 DNA reads as TGTGCCAGCTACGAAGGCGGAGCTGGAAACACCATATATTTT. This gives the protein CASYEGGAGNTIYF.